This is a list of T cell receptor beta chains from one sample in a study of T-cell reconstitution after alpha-beta-depleted transplantation in children. Via MiXCR, TCRdb re-called the PCR reads, giving one row per CDR3 protein. The sample holds hundreds of thousands of distinct CDR3 sequences, more than 10% seen once. The sequences come from PBMCs from the stem cell graft donor, collected from the stem cell graft. These receptors were collected from a human donor who donated a stem cell graft to a child with acute lymphoblastic leukemia. CDR3s include the opening cysteine and the closing phenylalanine or tryptophan. The order of the fields is J gene, D gene, V gene, clone size, CDR3 protein, CDR3 DNA. D genes are given only for firm matches. The size of a clone is reported for some rows only, either as once, few or many, or as a class for expanded clones.

j_gene: TRBJ2-7
d_gene: -
v_gene: TRBV30
abundance: -
CDR3aa: CAWSVGPSESSYEQYF
CDR3nt: TGTGCCTGGAGTGTAGGGCCTAGCGAGAGCTCCTACGAGCAGTACTTC

j_gene: TRBJ1-1
d_gene: -
v_gene: TRBV7-2
abundance: many
CDR3aa: CASSPGNRKAFF
CDR3nt: TGTGCCAGCAGTCCCGGTAACAGAAAAGCTTTCTTT

j_gene: TRBJ2-1
d_gene: TRBD2
v_gene: TRBV6-2/TRBV6-3
abundance: many
CDR3aa: CASSPSLAGGRNEQFF
CDR3nt: TGTGCCAGCAGTCCCTCCCTAGCGGGAGGTCGGAATGAGCAGTTCTTC

j_gene: TRBJ2-2
d_gene: TRBD2
v_gene: TRBV5-1
abundance: few
CDR3aa: CASSPRTSGEDGELFF
CDR3nt: TGCGCCAGCAGCCCCCGGACTAGCGGGGAGGACGGGGAGCTGTTTTTT

j_gene: TRBJ1-1
d_gene: -
v_gene: TRBV20-1
abundance: many
CDR3aa: CSARQEGNTEAFF
CDR3nt: TGCAGTGCACGCCAGGAGGGAAACACTGAAGCTTTCTTT

j_gene: TRBJ2-2
d_gene: -
v_gene: TRBV2
abundance: many
CDR3aa: CASRQDFNTGELFF
CDR3nt: TGTGCCAGCAGGCAGGACTTCAACACCGGGGAGCTGTTTTTT

j_gene: TRBJ2-7
d_gene: -
v_gene: TRBV28
abundance: many
CDR3aa: CASSLGSSSYEQYF
CDR3nt: TGTGCCAGCAGTTTGGGTAGCAGCTCCTACGAGCAGTACTTC

j_gene: TRBJ2-1
d_gene: -
v_gene: TRBV6-6
abundance: many
CDR3aa: CASSLGVDNEQFF
CDR3nt: TGTGCCAGCAGCCTGGGAGTAGACAATGAGCAGTTCTTC

j_gene: TRBJ2-5
d_gene: TRBD1
v_gene: TRBV7-8
abundance: many
CDR3aa: CASSYLDRVQETQYF
CDR3nt: TGTGCCAGCAGCTACTTGGACAGGGTCCAAGAGACCCAGTACTTC

j_gene: TRBJ2-3
d_gene: -
v_gene: TRBV6-6
abundance: many
CDR3aa: CASTRDGSSTDTQYF
CDR3nt: TGTGCCAGCACGAGGGACGGGTCGAGCACAGATACGCAGTATTTT

j_gene: TRBJ2-7
d_gene: -
v_gene: TRBV6-2/TRBV6-3
abundance: many
CDR3aa: CASSYDRVRHHGF
CDR3nt: TGTGCCAGCAGTTACGATAGAGTCCGACACCATGGCTTC

j_gene: TRBJ2-2
d_gene: -
v_gene: TRBV7-9
abundance: -
CDR3aa: CASSLFPQAVHTGELFF
CDR3nt: TGTGCCAGCAGCTTATTCCCTCAGGCAGTGCACACCGGGGAGCTGTTTTTT

j_gene: TRBJ1-5
d_gene: TRBD1
v_gene: TRBV7-4
abundance: -
CDR3aa: CASCPAGGRRGGRNQPQHF
CDR3nt: TGTGCCTCCTGCCCGGCAGGGGGCCGCCGAGGGGGACGAAATCAGCCCCAGCATTTT

j_gene: TRBJ1-2
d_gene: -
v_gene: TRBV12-3/TRBV12-4
abundance: many
CDR3aa: CASSHNRVADGYTF
CDR3nt: TGTGCCAGCAGTCACAACAGGGTCGCGGATGGCTACACCTTC

j_gene: TRBJ2-7
d_gene: TRBD1
v_gene: TRBV28
abundance: many
CDR3aa: CASSFTGTGYEQYF
CDR3nt: TGTGCCAGCAGTTTTACCGGGACAGGCTACGAGCAGTACTTC

j_gene: TRBJ1-4
d_gene: -
v_gene: TRBV9
abundance: -
CDR3aa: CASTKGSGNEKLFF
CDR3nt: TGTGCCAGCACCAAAGGGTCGGGTAATGAAAAACTGTTTTTT

j_gene: TRBJ2-1
d_gene: -
v_gene: TRBV10-3
abundance: many
CDR3aa: CAISFGSPYNEQFF
CDR3nt: TGTGCCATCAGTTTCGGGTCACCCTACAATGAGCAGTTCTTC

j_gene: TRBJ2-7
d_gene: -
v_gene: TRBV10-3
abundance: many
CDR3aa: CAISPAPRREQYF
CDR3nt: TGTGCCATCAGCCCGGCCCCAAGGCGGGAGCAGTACTTC

j_gene: TRBJ2-1
d_gene: -
v_gene: TRBV28
abundance: many
CDR3aa: CASISPGIRRNEQFF
CDR3nt: TGTGCCAGCATCTCCCCCGGGATTAGGCGCAATGAGCAGTTCTTC

j_gene: TRBJ2-5
d_gene: TRBD2
v_gene: TRBV7-2
abundance: few
CDR3aa: CASSLGGGTRETQYF
CDR3nt: TGTGCCAGCAGCCTGGGCGGGGGTACTCGGGAGACCCAGTACTTC

j_gene: TRBJ1-1
d_gene: TRBD1
v_gene: TRBV20-1
abundance: many
CDR3aa: CSAQGTGGMNTEAFF
CDR3nt: TGCAGTGCCCAGGGGACAGGGGGCATGAACACTGAAGCTTTCTTT

j_gene: TRBJ1-1
d_gene: -
v_gene: TRBV6-2/TRBV6-3
abundance: many
CDR3aa: CASSYSTAFGTEAFF
CDR3nt: TGTGCCAGCAGTTACTCGACAGCCTTCGGCACTGAAGCTTTCTTT

j_gene: TRBJ1-5
d_gene: TRBD1
v_gene: TRBV6-2/TRBV6-3
abundance: many
CDR3aa: CASSRDRGRAQPQHF
CDR3nt: TGTGCCAGCAGCCGGGACAGGGGGCGGGCACAGCCCCAGCATTTT

j_gene: TRBJ2-7
d_gene: TRBD1
v_gene: TRBV20-1
abundance: once
CDR3aa: CSGIQGDFPYEQYF
CDR3nt: TGCAGCGGCATACAGGGGGATTTCCCCTACGAGCAGTACTTC

j_gene: TRBJ2-7
d_gene: -
v_gene: TRBV5-5
abundance: many
CDR3aa: CASSLTPGHRLGNEQYF
CDR3nt: TGTGCCAGCAGCCTTACTCCGGGACACCGCTTGGGTAACGAGCAGTACTTC

j_gene: TRBJ2-7
d_gene: -
v_gene: TRBV7-2
abundance: many
CDR3aa: CASSLTSSGLSYEQYF
CDR3nt: TGTGCCAGCAGCTTAACGAGCTCAGGTCTTTCCTACGAGCAGTACTTC

j_gene: TRBJ2-7
d_gene: -
v_gene: TRBV28
abundance: many
CDR3aa: CASSSRGRANYEQYF
CDR3nt: TGTGCCAGCAGTTCCCGTGGACGAGCTAACTACGAGCAGTACTTC